This entry describes one T cell receptor (beta chain). Its antigen specificity is not known. No much larger clone is present one base from it, and per-base qualities are unavailable. The sample comes from a study of T cell repertoires in cytomegalovirus infection (dated 2019 in TCRdb). General notes on the study: The HLA type of each donor mattered for the analysis, because public TCR beta signatures pointed to carriage of CMV infection along with the matching HLA type. General study outcomes and caveats: In both this cohort and an independent cohort of 352 donors, the cumulative frequency of public TCR beta family members distinguished carriers of CMV infection plus the relevant HLA type. The ex vivo response was dominated by HLA-C-restricted CMV-specific TCR beta clonotypes, which also provided the single most frequent clonotype in two of eight donors.

This sample was sequenced with an Illumina HiSeq 1500. Through fastp at Q25 and MiXCR, TCRdb rebuilt clones from the public reads, retaining in-frame beta chains. Every CDR3 protein is listed once, alongside the most common genes and DNA of its rows. For this sample there are approximately 630,000 distinct CDR3 sequences; roughly a quarter appear just once. The ten top clones hold approximately 8.2% of the sample. Via the germline V gene, CDR1 is MDHEN and CDR2 SYDVKM. Relative to germline, V is missing 3 bases and J is missing 6 bases, with 4 bases of the junction outside any gene match. From the cysteine through the phenylalanine, the CDR3 covers 14 amino acids. The retained sequence is limited to the CDR3, 42 bases, with the frame set at the first base.

The rearranged segments are TRBV28 and TRBJ1-1; 10 of the junction bases match TRBD1. The TCR sequence derives from a human donor in good health (CMV status not recorded). Some clones in this sample may be carry-over from other donors' samples. Input material: CD8+ T cells from PBMCs. The bases read TGTGCCAGCAGTTTTTCGACAGGGGGCTCTGAAGCTTTCTTT. Its protein is CASSFSTGGSEAFF.